This note documents a single TCR beta chain sequence. Its target is unknown. This entry comes from a study of multiple sclerosis patients with progressive multifocal leukoencephalopathy. Broader study findings: Expanded clones at PML onset predated and persisted through natalizumab therapy. No common TRBV or TRBJ usage or pairing appeared at PML.

Time point specified: before natalizumab initiation. The CDR3 totals 15 residues. Trimming at V came to 4 bases and at J to 8 bases, leaving 11 bases not matched to a gene. Per germline, CDR1 SGDLS and CDR2 YYNGEE. Synthetic inline TR CDR3 controls covering all V-J pairings were spiked into each PCR. The protocol was immunoSEQ multiplex PCR, while the TCRdb copy is restricted to in-frame clones and leaves out a portion. The sample has 25,000 to 35,000 clones, approximately 89% seen once. The rearrangement links TRBV9 to TRBJ1-3; 8 bases fit TRBD1. The receptor was isolated from a human donor with multiple sclerosis. The sequencing input was PBMCs. CDR3: CASSPQDRVGHTIYF. For the CDR3, the DNA is TGTGCCAGCAGCCCCCAGGACAGGGTGGGACACACCATATATTTT.